Presented here are 10 T cell receptor beta chains from one specimen sequenced in a study of STAT3 mutations in large granular lymphocyte leukemia (dated by TCRdb to about 2019). The library was obtained by the immunoSEQ multiplex PCR assay. In its TCRdb copy, this immuneACCESS table keeps in-frame sequences only and misses some clones. Where compared with another copy, unresolved V genes explain less than half of these, and the others have no known cause. For this sample the table gives around 12,000 clones, of which roughly 80% were detected only once. Of the sample, over 50% falls within the top ten clones. No antigen is known for these receptors. What the authors observed across the whole study: Every T-LGLL patient showed at least one immunodominant TCRbeta clonotype, and about half showed multiple immunodominant subclonotypes.

Specimen: peripheral blood mononuclear cells. The receptors stem from a man aged 60 to 69 with T-cell large granular lymphocyte leukemia. Some clones in this sample may be carry-over from other donors' samples. The age is the age at diagnosis.

This clone was detected only once. The V gene is TRBV25-1, the J gene TRBJ2-1; a weak D match, TRBD1 (5 bases). Looked up from germline, CDR1 is MGHDK and CDR2 is SYGVNS. Trimming removed 6 bases at V and 12 bases at J, with 15 bases between. There are 12 residues in the CDR3. The CDR3: CASRPHSRGQFF. For the CDR3, the DNA is TGTGCCAGCAGGCCCCATTCTAGGGGGCAGTTCTTC.

The chain is built from TRBV7-9 and TRBJ2-7; 10 positions agree with TRBD1. CDR3 size: 15 residues. Germline V gene lookup returns CDR1 SEHNR and CDR2 FQNEAQ (reference sequence). V gave up 3 bases and J gave up 5 bases; unmatched junction bases: 7. CDR3 in DNA: TGTGCCAGCAGCTTGTTGACAGGGGGCTTCAACGAGCAGTACTTC. Protein: CASSLLTGGFNEQYF.

J is TRBJ1-5 and V is TRBV28, with 8 positions matching TRBD1. The ends lost 7 bases at V and 2 bases at J; junction bases unmatched: 4. Germline CDR1 reads MDHEN; CDR2 reads SYDVKM. The CDR3 runs to 14 residues. CDR3 nucleotides: TGTGCCAGCACCGACAGGGGTGGCAATCAGCCCCAGCATTTT. This encodes CASTDRGGNQPQHF. Full variable domain (outside the CDR3, taken from reference TRBV28 and TRBJ1-5): DVKVTQSSRYLVKRTGEKVFLECVQDMDHENMFWYRQDPGLGLRLIYFSYDVKMKEKGDIPEGYSVSREKKERFSLILESASTNQTSMYLCASTDRGGNQPQHFGDGTRLSIL.

The CDR3 region has the DNA TGTGCCAGCAGTTTAGTAGTCCTGGGTACCCCTTACGAGCAGTACTTC. As protein: CASSLVVLGTPYEQYF. V usage is TRBV27 and J usage is TRBJ2-7; D unresolved. With 2 bases removed from V and 4 bases from J, the gap between germline ends came to 18 bases. The CDR3 is 16 residues long. Looked up from germline, CDR1 is MNHEY and CDR2 is SMNVEV (reference sequence).

The chain links TRBV7-9 to TRBJ1-3, with TRBD1 as a possible D gene (6 bases). This CDR3 region has 16 residues. From germline, CDR1 is SEHNR and CDR2 FQNEAQ (reference sequence). V gave up 3 bases and J gave up 4 bases, with 16 bases separating them. The CDR3 loop is CASSLGGGAEGNTIYF. The CDR3 DNA reads as TGTGCCAGCAGCTTGGGGGGGGGCGCGGAAGGAAACACCATATATTTT.

The chain couples TRBV15 to TRBJ1-2, with 7 bases aligning to TRBD1. The CDR3 sequence is 15 residues long. Trimming removed 5 bases from V and 2 bases from J; junction bases left unmatched: 8. CDR1 and CDR2 (germline): LNHNV, YYDKDF (reference sequence). Here the CDR3 DNA reads TGTGCCACCAGCGTCGGTAAGACAGGGAACTATGGCTACACCTTC. This codes for CATSVGKTGNYGYTF.

In this sample, this clone turned up a few times. The J gene is TRBJ2-3, the V gene TRBV7-3; D is undetermined. The germline V and J ends were trimmed by 3 bases and 0 bases, with 7 bases remaining between them. This CDR3 contains 14 residues. Germline V gives CDR1 SGHTA, CDR2 FQGTGA. CDR3 in amino acids: CASSLTLSTDTQYF. The CDR3 region has the DNA TGTGCCAGCAGCTTGACCCTGAGCACAGATACGCAGTATTTT.

Here the CDR3 reads CASSESVGAYNEQFF. Here the CDR3 DNA reads TGTGCCAGCAGTGAGTCGGTTGGTGCCTACAATGAGCAGTTCTTC. This chain uses TRBV6-1 with TRBJ2-1; no definite D call. The CDR3 length is 15 residues. The V end was cut by 3 bases, the J end by 2 bases, with 11 bases between. Germline CDR1 MNHNS, CDR2 SASEGT.

The chain carries TRBV7-2 and TRBJ2-7, with D possibly matching TRBD2 (5 bases). V gave up 2 bases and J gave up 6 bases, with 14 bases separating them. CDR3 length equals 14 residues. The germline V gene has CDR1 SGHTA and CDR2 FQGNSA. CDR3 sequence (DNA): TGTGCCAGCAGCTTACTGGAGGCGATAAGCGAGCAGTACTTC. Residues: CASSLLEAISEQYF.

The chain carries TRBV7-2 and TRBJ1-2; no firm D call. The CDR3 is made up of 12 amino acids. CDR1 SGHTA and CDR2 FQGNSA come from the germline V gene. V was clipped by 2 bases and J by 1 base, with 2 bases between them. The CDR3 bases are TGTGCCAGCAGCTTAAGTAACTATGGCTACACCTTC. Protein: CASSLSNYGYTF.